Detailed here is one T cell receptor beta chain. Its antigen remains unidentified. Nothing much larger sits one base from this clone, and base qualities are not available. The data were obtained in a study of cytomegalovirus exposure and HLA in healthy donors (dated by TCRdb to the late 2010s). Regarding the complete study: The 500 to 800 repertoires of the first cohort and the 95 to 150 validation repertoires were produced on the same platform, according to a later analysis. The study combined high-throughput TCR immunosequencing, statistical association of individual TCRs with disease status, and machine learning to predict cytomegalovirus infection status. Along with the roughly 700-subject first cohort, a separate validation cohort of around 120 different subjects was used. The study aimed to test whether cataloging public T cell receptors could reveal signatures of past pathogen exposure.

Beyond this particular receptor, the publication reports: Cytomegalovirus status was reported to be diagnosed by the classifier with high specificity and sensitivity in both the original and validation cohorts. In vitro tests confirmed that a few of the cytomegalovirus-associated TCR beta chains recognize cytomegalovirus antigens. The authors suggested that the approach could potentially be extended to other disease states and immunological phenotypes. Most TCR sequences were observed very rarely across donors, whereas some public TCRs were present in many individuals. In the study, some 180 TCR beta chains were listed as associated with cytomegalovirus. A later analysis had no HLA typing for the validation cohort, so co-occurrence there was scored across all 110 or so repertoires. In a later analysis, TCRs clustered in the first cohort were found to also tend to co-occur in the approximately 110 validation repertoires, with approximately 93% of cluster scores above 0.

From the cysteine through the phenylalanine, the CDR3 covers 19 amino acids. Only CDR3 DNA is held: 57 bases, read in frame from base 1. V lost 0 bases and J lost 7 bases, and the count of bases not matched to a germline gene is 17. CDR1 is given as GTSNPN and CDR2 as SVGIG, both from the germline V gene (reference sequence). The donors were included in the validation cohort of 90 to 150 subjects, a group kept apart from the roughly 610-subject first cohort. Library preparation employed the immunoSEQ multiplex PCR assay. The published analysis was carried out like this. A statistical classification framework was built to diagnose cytomegalovirus status from the catalog of TCR beta chain sequences. The table comes from immuneACCESS by way of TCRdb, which keeps in-frame sequences with V and J called. Part of the clones is missing from these tables; in studies checked, under half for an unresolved V gene and the rest for unknown reasons. V, J and clone size reflect that table, while D and trimming were determined from the DNA. Present in this sample are 100,000 to 150,000 clones, 89% of which were seen just once. Together, the top ten hold roughly 2% of the sample.

The TCR comes from a woman aged 18 to 35 in good health and CMV-seronegative. The chain was built from TRBV30 and TRBJ2-3, and TRBD2 aligns with 12 junction nucleotides. Source material: PBMCs. The nucleotide sequence is TGTGCCTGGAGTGTACCTGCTAGCGGGAGGGTCCTCAATGATTATACGCAGTATTTT. Translated, it reads CAWSVPASGRVLNDYTQYF.